This T cell receptor beta chain is from a study of blood T cell repertoires in COVID-19. Study context: Acute-phase and convalescent COVID-19 samples originated in the United States, Italy and Spain. Sources were T cells, B-cell-depleted T cells, or PBMCs; the material itself was cDNA or gDNA.

As originally analysed: The authors estimated nucleated cell counts from reference gene primer amplification. TCRdb's copy holds only in-frame clones and misses some; the assay was immunoSEQ multiplex PCR. D and trimming come from the DNA, and the V and J calls and clone size come from that table. Among more than 140,000 clones listed, over 75% were seen once. This CDR3 contains 14 residues. Germline V gene sequence: CDR1 LNHNV, CDR2 YYDKDF (reference sequence). V was clipped by 0 bases and J by 3 bases, with 9 bases between them. The sequence came from a human donor in a cohort sampled during active COVID-19. The chain recombines TRBV15 with TRBJ2-7; a weak D match, TRBD2 (6 bases). Sample: peripheral blood. This chain's CDR3 is CATSREAGIYEQYF. The CDR3 DNA reads TGTGCCACCAGCAGAGAGGCGGGGATCTACGAGCAGTACTTC.